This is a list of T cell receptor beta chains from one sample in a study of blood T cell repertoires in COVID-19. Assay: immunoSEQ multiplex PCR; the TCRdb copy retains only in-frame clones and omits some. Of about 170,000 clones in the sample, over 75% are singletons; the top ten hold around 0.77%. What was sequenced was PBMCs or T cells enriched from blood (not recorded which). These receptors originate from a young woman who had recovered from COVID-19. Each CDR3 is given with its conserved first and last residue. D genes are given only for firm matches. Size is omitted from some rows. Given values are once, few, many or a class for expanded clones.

CDR3 DNA: TGTGCCAGCAGTGATGGGCGTAACCCCTACGAGCAGTACTTC
CDR3 protein: CASSDGRNPYEQYF
V gene: TRBV6-1
D gene: -
clone size: -
J gene: TRBJ2-7

CDR3 DNA: TGTGCCAGTAGTCTACTAGCGGGGTCTAGCACAGATACGCAGTATTTT
CDR3 protein: CASSLLAGSSTDTQYF
V gene: TRBV19
D gene: TRBD2
clone size: -
J gene: TRBJ2-3

CDR3 DNA: TGTGCCATCAGTGATAGAGGACTCCGGGCCAATGAGCAGTTCTTC
CDR3 protein: CAISDRGLRANEQFF
V gene: TRBV10-3
D gene: -
clone size: -
J gene: TRBJ2-1

CDR3 DNA: TGTGCCTGGGGACAGGAAAATCAGCCCCAGCATTTT
CDR3 protein: CAWGQENQPQHF
V gene: TRBV30
D gene: TRBD1
clone size: -
J gene: TRBJ1-5

CDR3 DNA: TGTGCCAGCAGCCAAGTCTTTGGGGGCGGCGTTGGCTACACCTTC
CDR3 protein: CASSQVFGGGVGYTF
V gene: TRBV14
D gene: -
clone size: -
J gene: TRBJ1-2

CDR3 DNA: TGTGCCAGCAGCTTAGGAGGGGGCGAGTATGGCTACACCTTC
CDR3 protein: CASSLGGGEYGYTF
V gene: TRBV5-4
D gene: TRBD1
clone size: -
J gene: TRBJ1-2

CDR3 DNA: TGTGCCAGCAGTACAGGGACTAGCGGGAGTTCCGAGCAGTACTTC
CDR3 protein: CASSTGTSGSSEQYF
V gene: TRBV27
D gene: TRBD2
clone size: -
J gene: TRBJ2-7

CDR3 DNA: TGCGCCAGCAGTAGCGGGAGATACTACAATGAGCAGTTCTTC
CDR3 protein: CASSSGRYYNEQFF
V gene: TRBV5-1
D gene: TRBD2
clone size: -
J gene: TRBJ2-1

CDR3 DNA: TGTGCCAGCAGGTCGACAGGGGAGGCTGGAAACACCATATATTTT
CDR3 protein: CASRSTGEAGNTIYF
V gene: TRBV25-1
D gene: TRBD1
clone size: -
J gene: TRBJ1-3

CDR3 DNA: TGTGCCAGTAGTACCAGGGGTTCTGGAAACACCATATATTTT
CDR3 protein: CASSTRGSGNTIYF
V gene: TRBV19
D gene: -
clone size: -
J gene: TRBJ1-3

CDR3 DNA: TGCAGCGTTCGACAGGGCGACACTGAAGCTTTCTTT
CDR3 protein: CSVRQGDTEAFF
V gene: TRBV29-1
D gene: TRBD1
clone size: -
J gene: TRBJ1-1

CDR3 DNA: TGCGCCAGCAGCATCGGACTAGCGGGCACCGGGGAGCTGTTTTTT
CDR3 protein: CASSIGLAGTGELFF
V gene: TRBV5-1
D gene: TRBD2
clone size: -
J gene: TRBJ2-2

CDR3 DNA: TGTGCCAGCAGTTTTAGTAATCAGCCCCAGCATTTT
CDR3 protein: CASSFSNQPQHF
V gene: TRBV12-3/TRBV12-4
D gene: -
clone size: -
J gene: TRBJ1-5

CDR3 DNA: TGTGCCAGCAGTGACCAGGCTCGAGCGGTCAATGAGCAGTTCTTC
CDR3 protein: CASSDQARAVNEQFF
V gene: TRBV6-4
D gene: -
clone size: -
J gene: TRBJ2-1

CDR3 DNA: TGTGCCAGCAGTAATAGCGGGATGAATGGACAGTACTTC
CDR3 protein: CASSNSGMNGQYF
V gene: TRBV6-2/TRBV6-3
D gene: TRBD2
clone size: few
J gene: TRBJ2-7

CDR3 DNA: TGTGCCAGCAGCTCGGCTGGACTAGCGGGAGCAGGAAACATTCAGTACTTC
CDR3 protein: CASSSAGLAGAGNIQYF
V gene: TRBV5-4
D gene: TRBD2
clone size: -
J gene: TRBJ2-4

CDR3 DNA: TGTGCCAGCAGAAACAGGGATCTCAGCGGGACCCACAATGAGCAGTTCTTC
CDR3 protein: CASRNRDLSGTHNEQFF
V gene: TRBV7-9
D gene: -
clone size: once
J gene: TRBJ2-1

CDR3 DNA: TGTGCCACCAGTGATTCACGGGGGAACACCGGGGAGCTGTTTTTT
CDR3 protein: CATSDSRGNTGELFF
V gene: TRBV24-1
D gene: -
clone size: -
J gene: TRBJ2-2

CDR3 DNA: TGTGCCAGCAGCCATCAGGGGTCGAACACTGAAGCTTTCTTT
CDR3 protein: CASSHQGSNTEAFF
V gene: TRBV7-2
D gene: -
clone size: -
J gene: TRBJ1-1

CDR3 DNA: TGCGCCAGCAGCTCAGAATCTAGATGGGAGCAGTTCTTC
CDR3 protein: CASSSESRWEQFF
V gene: TRBV5-1
D gene: -
clone size: -
J gene: TRBJ2-1

CDR3 DNA: TGTGCCAGCAGCAGACCCGGGACAGGGGGCCCCGACACCGGGGAGCTGTTTTTT
CDR3 protein: CASSRPGTGGPDTGELFF
V gene: TRBV5-4
D gene: TRBD1
clone size: -
J gene: TRBJ2-2

CDR3 DNA: TGTGCCAGCAGGGGACTCGGACTAGCGGGAGGGGTGGGGCGCAATGAGCAGTTCTTC
CDR3 protein: CASRGLGLAGGVGRNEQFF
V gene: TRBV28
D gene: TRBD2
clone size: -
J gene: TRBJ2-1

CDR3 DNA: TGTGCCAGCACCGGGGATCCAGAGAGCAATCAGCCCCAGCATTTT
CDR3 protein: CASTGDPESNQPQHF
V gene: TRBV6-4
D gene: -
clone size: -
J gene: TRBJ1-5

CDR3 DNA: TGTGCCAGCAGCCCCCGGGGGGTAAACTACGAGCAGTACTTC
CDR3 protein: CASSPRGVNYEQYF
V gene: TRBV7-8
D gene: TRBD2
clone size: -
J gene: TRBJ2-7

CDR3 DNA: TGTGCCAGCAGCCGAGTCCACGGGACAGGGGGCTTGGGAGAGACCCAGTACTTC
CDR3 protein: CASSRVHGTGGLGETQYF
V gene: TRBV11-2
D gene: TRBD1
clone size: -
J gene: TRBJ2-5

CDR3 DNA: TGTGCCAGCAGCAAAGGTGCCCTAGCGGGAGAATCCGAGCAGTACTTC
CDR3 protein: CASSKGALAGESEQYF
V gene: TRBV21-1
D gene: -
clone size: -
J gene: TRBJ2-7

CDR3 DNA: TGTGCCAGCAGCTTAAGGGGCTGGGATACGCAGTATTTT
CDR3 protein: CASSLRGWDTQYF
V gene: TRBV11-2
D gene: -
clone size: -
J gene: TRBJ2-3

CDR3 DNA: TGTGCCAGCAGGTTCACGGACAGTAGCTCCTACGAGCAGTACTTC
CDR3 protein: CASRFTDSSSYEQYF
V gene: TRBV6-6
D gene: -
clone size: -
J gene: TRBJ2-7

CDR3 DNA: TGTGCCAGCAGGGCGAGTGGGACAGGGTTTACTAACTATGGCTACACCTTC
CDR3 protein: CASRASGTGFTNYGYTF
V gene: TRBV3-1/TRBV3-2
D gene: TRBD1
clone size: -
J gene: TRBJ1-2

CDR3 DNA: TGTGCCAGCTCAACGCCTTGGGGGGTGGCAATCAATGAGCAGTTCTTC
CDR3 protein: CASSTPWGVAINEQFF
V gene: TRBV18
D gene: -
clone size: -
J gene: TRBJ2-1

CDR3 DNA: TGTGCCAGCAGCTTGGCGGGGGGGGGCTACGAGCAGTACTTC
CDR3 protein: CASSLAGGGYEQYF
V gene: TRBV5-5
D gene: TRBD2
clone size: -
J gene: TRBJ2-7

CDR3 DNA: TGTGCCAGTAGTACAGGGTCGAAGGGCAATCAGCCCCAGCATTTT
CDR3 protein: CASSTGSKGNQPQHF
V gene: TRBV19
D gene: -
clone size: -
J gene: TRBJ1-5

CDR3 DNA: TGCGCCAGCAGATACACATCCGGGAGCCCTGTTCAGGACAATGAGCAGTTCTTC
CDR3 protein: CASRYTSGSPVQDNEQFF
V gene: TRBV5-1
D gene: -
clone size: -
J gene: TRBJ2-1

CDR3 DNA: TGTGCCAGCAGCATTATAGCGTTAGAGCAGTTCTTC
CDR3 protein: CASSIIALEQFF
V gene: TRBV21-1
D gene: -
clone size: -
J gene: TRBJ2-1

CDR3 DNA: TGTGCCAGCAGCCCAGGACAGGGGGTAGCCAAAAACATTCAGTACTTC
CDR3 protein: CASSPGQGVAKNIQYF
V gene: TRBV7-2
D gene: TRBD1
clone size: -
J gene: TRBJ2-4

CDR3 DNA: TGTGCCAGCAGTCCTGGACAGCAAGAGACCCAGTACTTC
CDR3 protein: CASSPGQQETQYF
V gene: TRBV28
D gene: -
clone size: -
J gene: TRBJ2-5

CDR3 DNA: TGTGCCAGCAGTCCGGTCGGCGTGGGAGGGCCGATCGGGGAGCTGTTTTTT
CDR3 protein: CASSPVGVGGPIGELFF
V gene: TRBV28
D gene: TRBD2
clone size: -
J gene: TRBJ2-2

CDR3 DNA: TGTGCCAGCAGCCAAGCCCCCCCGGGACTCCTAACCGAGCAGTACTTC
CDR3 protein: CASSQAPPGLLTEQYF
V gene: TRBV3-1/TRBV3-2
D gene: -
clone size: -
J gene: TRBJ2-7

CDR3 DNA: TGCAGCGTTGTCGGACTAGCGGGAGGCCATTACAATGAGCAGTTCTTC
CDR3 protein: CSVVGLAGGHYNEQFF
V gene: TRBV29-1
D gene: TRBD2
clone size: -
J gene: TRBJ2-1